This T cell receptor (beta chain) originates from a study of T-cell reconstitution after alpha-beta-depleted transplantation in children. The germline V gene encodes CDR1 SEHNR and CDR2 FQNEAQ (reference sequence). The CDR3 is 16 residues long. Trimming took 1 base from V and 8 from J; bases not matched to a gene: 10. For TCRbeta, the library was prepared with unique molecular identifiers. TCRdb re-called the PCR reads with MiXCR, one entry per CDR3 protein. The data hold approximately 170,000 distinct CDR3 sequences, with more than 9.5% observed a single time. In this sample, this clonotype turned up many times.

The starting material was PBMCs, obtained before TCRalphabeta/CD19-depleted stem cell transplant. This clonotype originated in a boy under 10 years old with acute myeloid leukemia, due to receive a stem cell transplant. The chain couples TRBV7-9 to TRBJ2-1; 8 nucleotides match TRBD1. The CDR3 DNA reads TGTGCCAGCAGCTTAGGATACGGGACAGGCGGATATGAGCAGTTCTTC. It yields the protein CASSLGYGTGGYEQFF.